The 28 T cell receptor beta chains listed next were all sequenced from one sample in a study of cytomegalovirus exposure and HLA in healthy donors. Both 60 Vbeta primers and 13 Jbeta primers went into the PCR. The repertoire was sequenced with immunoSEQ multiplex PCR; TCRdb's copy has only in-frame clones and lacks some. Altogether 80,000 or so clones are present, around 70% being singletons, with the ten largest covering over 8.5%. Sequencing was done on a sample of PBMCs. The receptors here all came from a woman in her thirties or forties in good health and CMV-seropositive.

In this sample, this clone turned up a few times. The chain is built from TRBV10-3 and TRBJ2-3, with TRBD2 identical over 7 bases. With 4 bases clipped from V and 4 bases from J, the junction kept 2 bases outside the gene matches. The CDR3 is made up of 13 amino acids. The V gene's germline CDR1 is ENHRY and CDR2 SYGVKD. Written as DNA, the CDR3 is TGTGCCATCAGTGGACTAGCTGCAGATACGCAGTATTTT. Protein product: CAISGLAADTQYF.

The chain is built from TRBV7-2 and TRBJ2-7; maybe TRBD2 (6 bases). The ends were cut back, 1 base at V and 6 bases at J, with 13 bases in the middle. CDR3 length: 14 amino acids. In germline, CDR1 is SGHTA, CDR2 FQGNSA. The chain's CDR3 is CASSLERGLGEQYF. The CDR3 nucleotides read TGTGCCAGCAGCTTAGAAAGGGGACTGGGCGAGCAGTACTTC.

For the CDR3, the DNA is TGCGCCAGCAGCTTGTTGGGGGGGCTTCTCAATGAGCAGTTCTTC. Its translation is CASSLLGGLLNEQFF. The chain carries TRBV5-1 and TRBJ2-1; D possibly corresponds to TRBD2 (7 bases). The CDR3 spans 15 residues. The ends were cut back, 1 base at V and 6 bases at J, with 14 bases in the middle. CDR1 and CDR2 (germline): SGHRS, YFSETQ. The variable domain in full, completed from reference TRBV5-1 and TRBJ2-1, reads KAGVTQTPRYLIKTRGQQVTLSCSPISGHRSVSWYQQTPGQGLQFLFEYFSETQRNKGNFPGRFSGRQFSNSRSEMNVSTLELGDSALYLCASSLLGGLLNEQFFGPGTRLTVL.

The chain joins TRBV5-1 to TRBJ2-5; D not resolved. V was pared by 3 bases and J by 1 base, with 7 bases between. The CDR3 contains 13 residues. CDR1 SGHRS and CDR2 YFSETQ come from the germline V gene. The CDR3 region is CASSSGSQETQYF. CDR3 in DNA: TGCGCCAGCAGCTCCGGTAGCCAAGAGACCCAGTACTTC.

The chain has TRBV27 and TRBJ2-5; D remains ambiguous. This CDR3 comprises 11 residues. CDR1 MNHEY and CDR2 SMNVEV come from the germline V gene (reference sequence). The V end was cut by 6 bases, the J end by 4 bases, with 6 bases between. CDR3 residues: CASSPGETQYF. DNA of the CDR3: TGTGCCAGCAGCCCCGGAGAGACCCAGTACTTC.

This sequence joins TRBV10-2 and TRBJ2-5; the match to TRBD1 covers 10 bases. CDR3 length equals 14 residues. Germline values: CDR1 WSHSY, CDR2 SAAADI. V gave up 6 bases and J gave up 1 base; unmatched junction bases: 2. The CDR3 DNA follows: TGCGCCAGCAGGGACAGGGGGACCCAAGAGACCCAGTACTTC. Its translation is CASRDRGTQETQYF.

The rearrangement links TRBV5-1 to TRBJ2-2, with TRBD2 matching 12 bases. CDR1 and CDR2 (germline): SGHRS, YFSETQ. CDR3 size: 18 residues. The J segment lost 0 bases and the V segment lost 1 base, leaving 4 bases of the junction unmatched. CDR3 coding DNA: TGCGCCAGCAGCTTGAGGACTAGCGGGGCTACGAACACCGGGGAGCTGTTTTTT. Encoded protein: CASSLRTSGATNTGELFF. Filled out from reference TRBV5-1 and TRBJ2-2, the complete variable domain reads KAGVTQTPRYLIKTRGQQVTLSCSPISGHRSVSWYQQTPGQGLQFLFEYFSETQRNKGNFPGRFSGRQFSNSRSEMNVSTLELGDSALYLCASSLRTSGATNTGELFFGEGSRLTVL.

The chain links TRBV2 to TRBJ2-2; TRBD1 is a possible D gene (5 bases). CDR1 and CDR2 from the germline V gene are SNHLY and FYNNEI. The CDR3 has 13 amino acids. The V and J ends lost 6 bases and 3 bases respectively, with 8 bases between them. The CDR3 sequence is CASSRVDTGELFF. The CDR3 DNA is TGTGCCAGCAGCAGGGTGGACACCGGGGAGCTGTTTTTT. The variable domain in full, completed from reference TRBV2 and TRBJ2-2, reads EPEVTQTPSHQVTQMGQEVILRCVPISNHLYFYWYRQILGQKVEFLVSFYNNEISEKSEIFDDQFSVERPDGSNFTLKIRSTKLEDSAMYFCASSRVDTGELFFGEGSRLTVL.

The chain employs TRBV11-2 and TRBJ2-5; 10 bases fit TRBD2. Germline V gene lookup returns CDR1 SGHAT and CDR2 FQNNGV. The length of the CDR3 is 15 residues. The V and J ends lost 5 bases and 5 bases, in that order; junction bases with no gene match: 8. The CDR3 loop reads CASSTLAGVRETQYF. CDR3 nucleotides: TGTGCCAGCAGCACTCTAGCGGGAGTAAGGGAGACCCAGTACTTC.

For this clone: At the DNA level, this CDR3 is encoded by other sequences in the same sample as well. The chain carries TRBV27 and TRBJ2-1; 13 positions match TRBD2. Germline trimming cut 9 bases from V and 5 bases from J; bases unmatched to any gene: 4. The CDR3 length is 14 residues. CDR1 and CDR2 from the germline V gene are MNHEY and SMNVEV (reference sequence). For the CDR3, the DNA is TGTGCCAGTATCACTAGCGGGAGGGACAATGAGCAGTTCTTC. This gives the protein CASITSGRDNEQFF.

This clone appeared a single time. For the CDR3, the DNA is TGTGCCAGCAGTTCTATAGGGGCAGGGGATTCACCCCTCCACTTT. It codes for CASSSIGAGDSPLHF. The rearrangement links TRBV27 to TRBJ1-6; a weak D match, TRBD1 (6 bases). The CDR3 is 15 residues long. V lost 4 bases and J 8 bases, leaving 15 bases between the germline ends. Germline CDR1 and CDR2: MNHEY and SMNVEV (reference sequence).

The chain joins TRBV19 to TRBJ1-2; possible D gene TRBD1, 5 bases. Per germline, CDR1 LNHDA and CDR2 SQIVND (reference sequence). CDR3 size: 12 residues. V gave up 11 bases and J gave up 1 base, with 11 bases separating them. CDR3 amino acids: CAGLTDNYGYTF. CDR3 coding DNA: TGTGCCGGATTGACAGATAACTATGGCTACACCTTC.

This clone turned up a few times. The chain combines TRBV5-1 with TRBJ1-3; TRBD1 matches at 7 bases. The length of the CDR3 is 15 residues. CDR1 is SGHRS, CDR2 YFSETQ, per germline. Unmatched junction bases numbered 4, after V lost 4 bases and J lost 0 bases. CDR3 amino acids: CASSHGTVSGNTIYF. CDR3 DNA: TGCGCCAGCAGCCATGGGACAGTCTCTGGAAACACCATATATTTT.

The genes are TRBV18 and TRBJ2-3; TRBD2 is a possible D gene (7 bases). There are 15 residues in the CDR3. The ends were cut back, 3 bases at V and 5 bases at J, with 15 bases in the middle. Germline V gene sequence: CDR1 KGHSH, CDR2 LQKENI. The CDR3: CASSPNLGGLDTQYF. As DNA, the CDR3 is TGTGCCAGCTCACCTAACTTGGGGGGGCTAGATACGCAGTATTTT.

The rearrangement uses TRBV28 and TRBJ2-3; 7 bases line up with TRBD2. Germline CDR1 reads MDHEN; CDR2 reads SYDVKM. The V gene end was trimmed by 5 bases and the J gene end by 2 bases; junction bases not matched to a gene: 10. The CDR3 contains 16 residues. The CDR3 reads CASSPLFAGATDTQYF. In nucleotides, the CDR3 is TGTGCCAGCAGTCCACTTTTTGCGGGAGCCACAGATACGCAGTATTTT.

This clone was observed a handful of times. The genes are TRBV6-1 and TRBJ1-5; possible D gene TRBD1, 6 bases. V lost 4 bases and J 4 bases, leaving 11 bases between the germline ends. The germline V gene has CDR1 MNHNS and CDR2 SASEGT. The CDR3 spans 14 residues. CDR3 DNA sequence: TGTGCCAGCAGTGGACAGAGGGGGAATCAGCCCCAGCATTTT. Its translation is CASSGQRGNQPQHF.

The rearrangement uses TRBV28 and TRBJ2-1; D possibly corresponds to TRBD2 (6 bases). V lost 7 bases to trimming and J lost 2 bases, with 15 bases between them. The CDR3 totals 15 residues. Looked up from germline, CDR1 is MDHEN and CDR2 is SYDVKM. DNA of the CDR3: TGTGCCAGCACCCATCGCGGGGCAACCTACAATGAGCAGTTCTTC. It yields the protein CASTHRGATYNEQFF.

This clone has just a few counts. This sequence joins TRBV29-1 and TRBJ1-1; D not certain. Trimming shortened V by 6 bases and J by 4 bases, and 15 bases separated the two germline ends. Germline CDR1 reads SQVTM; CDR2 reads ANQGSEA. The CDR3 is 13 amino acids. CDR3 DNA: TGCAGCGTCTTTACCGCGATTGGCACTGAAGCTTTCTTT. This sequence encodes CSVFTAIGTEAFF.

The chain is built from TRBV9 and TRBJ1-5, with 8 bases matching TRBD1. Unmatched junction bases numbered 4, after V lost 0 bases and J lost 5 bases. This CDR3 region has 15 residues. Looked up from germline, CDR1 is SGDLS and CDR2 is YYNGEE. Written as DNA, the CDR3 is TGTGCCAGCAGCGTAGGACAGGGGTTCGATCAGCCCCAGCATTTT. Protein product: CASSVGQGFDQPQHF.

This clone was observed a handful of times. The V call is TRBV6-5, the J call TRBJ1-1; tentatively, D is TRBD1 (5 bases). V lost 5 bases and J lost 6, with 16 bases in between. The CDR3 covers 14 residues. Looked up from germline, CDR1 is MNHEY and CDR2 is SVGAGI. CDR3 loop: CASSRITGVSEAFF. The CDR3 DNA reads TGTGCCAGCAGTCGAATTACAGGTGTTTCTGAAGCTTTCTTT.

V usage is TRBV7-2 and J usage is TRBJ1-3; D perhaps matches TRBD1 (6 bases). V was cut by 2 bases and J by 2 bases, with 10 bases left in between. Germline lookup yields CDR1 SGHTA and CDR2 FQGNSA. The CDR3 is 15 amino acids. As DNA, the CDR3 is TGTGCCAGCAGCTTACAGGGGCGCACTGGAAACACCATATATTTT. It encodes CASSLQGRTGNTIYF.

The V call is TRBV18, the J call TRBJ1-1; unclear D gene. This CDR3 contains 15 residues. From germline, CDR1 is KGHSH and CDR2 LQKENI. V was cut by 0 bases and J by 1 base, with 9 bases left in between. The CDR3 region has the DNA TGTGCCAGCTCACCACCCCCGCAGGAGAACACTGAAGCTTTCTTT. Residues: CASSPPPQENTEAFF.

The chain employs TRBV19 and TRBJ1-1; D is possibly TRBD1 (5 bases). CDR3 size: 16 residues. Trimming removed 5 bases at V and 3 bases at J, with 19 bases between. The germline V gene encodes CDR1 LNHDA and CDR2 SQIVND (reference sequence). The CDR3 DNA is TGTGCCAGTAGTCCCAGGGCAGGGCGGATCTACACTGAAGCTTTCTTT. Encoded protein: CASSPRAGRIYTEAFF.

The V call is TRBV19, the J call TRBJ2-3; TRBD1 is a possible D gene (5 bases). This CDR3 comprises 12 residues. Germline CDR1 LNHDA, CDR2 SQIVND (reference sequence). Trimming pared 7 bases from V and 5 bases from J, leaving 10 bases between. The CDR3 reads CASKDTLDTQYF. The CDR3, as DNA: TGTGCCAGTAAGGACACTCTAGATACGCAGTATTTT.

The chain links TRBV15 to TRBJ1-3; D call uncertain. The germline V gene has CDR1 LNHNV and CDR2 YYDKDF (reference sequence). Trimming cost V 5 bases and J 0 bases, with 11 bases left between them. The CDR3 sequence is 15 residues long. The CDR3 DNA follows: TGTGCCACCAGCCTTGACATCCTCTCTGGAAACACCATATATTTT. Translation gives CATSLDILSGNTIYF.

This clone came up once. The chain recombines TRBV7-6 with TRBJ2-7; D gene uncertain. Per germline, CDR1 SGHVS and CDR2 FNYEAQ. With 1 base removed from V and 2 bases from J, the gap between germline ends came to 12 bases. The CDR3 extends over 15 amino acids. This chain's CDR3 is CASSLGAEKTYEQYF. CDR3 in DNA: TGTGCCAGCAGCTTAGGGGCAGAGAAAACCTACGAGCAGTACTTC. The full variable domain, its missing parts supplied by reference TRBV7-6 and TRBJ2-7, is GAGVSQSPRYKVTKRGQDVALRCDPISGHVSLYWYRQALGQGPEFLTYFNYEAQQDKSGLPNDRFSAERPEGSISTLTIQRTEQRDSAMYRCASSLGAEKTYEQYFGPGTRLTVT.

This CDR3 reads CAISGTSGGYEQYF. In DNA form, the CDR3 reads TGTGCCATCAGTGGGACTAGCGGGGGTTACGAGCAGTACTTC. The rearrangement links TRBV10-3 to TRBJ2-7, with TRBD2 identical over 13 bases. In germline, CDR1 is ENHRY, CDR2 SYGVKD. The CDR3 extends over 14 amino acids. Germline trimming cut 4 bases from V and 4 bases from J; bases unmatched to any gene: 1.

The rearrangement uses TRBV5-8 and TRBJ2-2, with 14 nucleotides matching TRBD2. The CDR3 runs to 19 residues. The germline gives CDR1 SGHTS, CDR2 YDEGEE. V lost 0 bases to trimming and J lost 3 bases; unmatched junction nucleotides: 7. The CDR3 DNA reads TGTGCCAGCAGCTTGGATCGGACTAGCGGGGGGAGGTACACCGGGGAGCTGTTTTTT. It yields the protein CASSLDRTSGGRYTGELFF. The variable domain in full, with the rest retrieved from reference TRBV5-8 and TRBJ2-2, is EAGVTQSPTHLIKTRGQQATLRCSPISGHTSVYWYQQALGLGLQFLLWYDEGEERNRGNFPPRFSGRQFPNYSSELNVNALELEDSALYLCASSLDRTSGGRYTGELFFGEGSRLTVL.